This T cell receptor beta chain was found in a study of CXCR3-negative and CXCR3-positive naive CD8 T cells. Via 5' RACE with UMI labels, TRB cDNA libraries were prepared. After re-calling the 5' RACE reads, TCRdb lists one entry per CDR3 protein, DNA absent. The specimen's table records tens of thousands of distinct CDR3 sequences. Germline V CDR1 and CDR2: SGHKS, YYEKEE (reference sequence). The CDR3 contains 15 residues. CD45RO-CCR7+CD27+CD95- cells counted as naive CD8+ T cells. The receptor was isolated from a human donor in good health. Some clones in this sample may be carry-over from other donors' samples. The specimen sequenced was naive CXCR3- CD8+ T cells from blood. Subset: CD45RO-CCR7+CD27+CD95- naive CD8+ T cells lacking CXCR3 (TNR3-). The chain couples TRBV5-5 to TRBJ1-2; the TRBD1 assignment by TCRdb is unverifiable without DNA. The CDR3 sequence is CASSLAVAGDYGYTF.